Sequencing of this TCR beta chain was carried out in a study of T cell responses to AZD1222 COVID-19 vaccine. Data came from immunoSEQ multiplex PCR; TCRdb stores just in-frame clones and leaves some out. The table lists about 160,000 clones, 94% of them singletons. Trimming cost V 2 bases and J 5 bases, with 12 bases left between them. CDR1 and CDR2 (germline): MDHEN, SYDVKM. The CDR3 runs 14 residues. Sequencing used peripheral blood, obtained on day 0 of AZD1222 vaccination. V usage is TRBV28 and J usage is TRBJ1-2; D might be TRBD1 (5 bases). The sequence was obtained from an adult in good health. The CDR3 DNA sequence: TGTGCCAGCAGTTTAGATAGGGGTGGGTATGGCTACACCTTC. This codes for CASSLDRGGYGYTF.